The source of this TCR beta chain is a study of CD8 T cells in ankylosing spondylitis. Study results and caveats: A motif in TCR beta, a set of about 8 highly homologous variants, appeared characteristic of ankylosing spondylitis blood. Clones linked to the disease showed a CD8+ phenotype. They occurred at relatively low frequencies in peripheral blood.

CDR3 length: 13 amino acids. The ends lost 6 bases at V and 7 bases at J; junction bases unmatched: 11. Germline CDR1 is SQVTM and CDR2 is ANQGSEA. Libraries for TCR beta were made by quantitative 5'-RACE with molecular barcodes. TCRdb re-analysed the 5' RACE reads in MiXCR, keeping a single row per CDR3 protein. The sample has fewer than 500,000 distinct CDR3 sequences; 25% to 30% are singletons. This clonotype was recorded a few times. Its antigen remains unknown. The sample consisted of blood, either unsorted or a sorted T cell fraction (not recorded which). The clonotype originates from a male donor with ankylosing spondylitis. V gene TRBV29-1 combines with J gene TRBJ1-2, with 7 bases matching TRBD1. In DNA, the CDR3 is TGCAGCGTGGGGATTTTAGCAGGGGGTGGCTACACCTTC. Its protein is CSVGILAGGGYTF. Using reference TRBV29-1 and TRBJ1-2 for the parts outside the CDR3, the full variable domain is SAVISQKPSRDICQRGTSLTIQCQVDSQVTMMFWYRQQPGQSLTLIATANQGSEATYESGFVIDKFPISRPNLTFSTLTVSNMSPEDSSIYLCSVGILAGGGYTFGSGTRLTVV.